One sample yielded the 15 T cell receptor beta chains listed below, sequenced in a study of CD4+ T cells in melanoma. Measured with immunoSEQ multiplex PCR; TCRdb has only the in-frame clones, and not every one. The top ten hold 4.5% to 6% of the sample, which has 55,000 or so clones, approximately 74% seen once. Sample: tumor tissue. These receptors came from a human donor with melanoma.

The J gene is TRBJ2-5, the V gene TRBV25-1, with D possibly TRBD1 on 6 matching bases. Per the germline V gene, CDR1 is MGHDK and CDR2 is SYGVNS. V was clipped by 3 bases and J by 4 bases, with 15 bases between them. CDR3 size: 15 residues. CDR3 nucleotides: TGTGCCAGCAGTGACGGGCAGGGGTGGGGAGAGACCCAGTACTTC. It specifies CASSDGQGWGETQYF.

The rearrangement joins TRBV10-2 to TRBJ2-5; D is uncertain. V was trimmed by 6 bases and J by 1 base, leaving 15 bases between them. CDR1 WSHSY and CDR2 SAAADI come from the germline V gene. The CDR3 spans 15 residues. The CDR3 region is CASSNPDGAQETQYF. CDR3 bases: TGCGCCAGCAGCAACCCCGACGGAGCCCAAGAGACCCAGTACTTC.

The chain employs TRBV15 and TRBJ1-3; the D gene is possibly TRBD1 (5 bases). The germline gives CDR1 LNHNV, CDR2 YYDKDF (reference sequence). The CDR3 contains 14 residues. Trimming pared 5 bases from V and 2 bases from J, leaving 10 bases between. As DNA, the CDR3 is TGTGCCACCAGCCTCAGGGTGACTGGAAACACCATATATTTT. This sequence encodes CATSLRVTGNTIYF.

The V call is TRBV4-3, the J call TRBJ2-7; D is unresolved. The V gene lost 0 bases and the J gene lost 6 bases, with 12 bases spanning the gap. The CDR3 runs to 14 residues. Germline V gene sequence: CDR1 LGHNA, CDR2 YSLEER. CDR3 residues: CASSQDIVVREQYF. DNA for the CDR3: TGCGCCAGCAGCCAAGATATAGTGGTTCGCGAGCAGTACTTC.

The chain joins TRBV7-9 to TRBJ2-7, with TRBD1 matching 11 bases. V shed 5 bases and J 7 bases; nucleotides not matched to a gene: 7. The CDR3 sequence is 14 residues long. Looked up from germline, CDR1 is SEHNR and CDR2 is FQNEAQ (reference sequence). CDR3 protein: CASSAGTGGFEQYF. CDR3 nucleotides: TGTGCCAGCAGCGCCGGGACAGGGGGTTTTGAGCAGTACTTC.

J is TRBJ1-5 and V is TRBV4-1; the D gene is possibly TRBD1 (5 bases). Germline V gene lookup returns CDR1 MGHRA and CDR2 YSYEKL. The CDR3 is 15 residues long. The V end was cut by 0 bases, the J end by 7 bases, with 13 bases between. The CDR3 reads CASSQEKGKYQPQHF. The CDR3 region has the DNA TGCGCCAGCAGCCAAGAGAAGGGGAAGTACCAGCCCCAGCATTTT.

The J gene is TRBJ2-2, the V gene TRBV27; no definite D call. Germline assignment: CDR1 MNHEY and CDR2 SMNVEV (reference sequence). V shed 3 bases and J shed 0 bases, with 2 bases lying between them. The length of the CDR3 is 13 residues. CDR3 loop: CASSFTNTGELFF. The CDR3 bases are TGTGCCAGCAGTTTTACGAACACCGGGGAGCTGTTTTTT.

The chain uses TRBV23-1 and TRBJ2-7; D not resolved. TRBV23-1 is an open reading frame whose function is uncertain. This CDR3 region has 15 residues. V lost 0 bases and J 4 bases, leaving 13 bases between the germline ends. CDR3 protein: CASSQSYIRFYEQYF. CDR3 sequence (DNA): TGCGCCAGCAGTCAATCGTACATACGATTTTACGAGCAGTACTTC.

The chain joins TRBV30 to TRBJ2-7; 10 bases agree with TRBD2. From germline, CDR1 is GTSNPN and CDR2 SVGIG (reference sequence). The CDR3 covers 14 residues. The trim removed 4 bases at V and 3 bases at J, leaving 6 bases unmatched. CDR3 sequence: CAWTPLAGLYEQYF. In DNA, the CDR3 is TGTGCCTGGACCCCACTAGCGGGGCTCTACGAGCAGTACTTC. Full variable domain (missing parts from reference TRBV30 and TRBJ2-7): SQTIHQWPATLVQPVGSPLSLECTVEGTSNPNLYWYRQAAGRGLQLLFYSVGIGQISSEVPQNLSASRPQDRQFILSSKKLLLSDSGFYLCAWTPLAGLYEQYFGPGTRLTVT.

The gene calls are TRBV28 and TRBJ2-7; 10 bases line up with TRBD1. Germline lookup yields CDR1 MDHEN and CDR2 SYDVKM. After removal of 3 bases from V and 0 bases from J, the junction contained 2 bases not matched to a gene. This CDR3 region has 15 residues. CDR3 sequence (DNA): TGTGCCAGCAGTTTTGGGGACAGGGGCTCCTACGAGCAGTACTTC. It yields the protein CASSFGDRGSYEQYF.

CDR3: CATNQSRDYGYTF. The CDR3 region has the DNA TGTGCCACCAACCAGAGTCGGGACTATGGCTACACCTTC. This sequence joins TRBV21-1 and TRBJ1-2. TRBV21-1 counts as a pseudogene. This CDR3 spans 13 amino acids.

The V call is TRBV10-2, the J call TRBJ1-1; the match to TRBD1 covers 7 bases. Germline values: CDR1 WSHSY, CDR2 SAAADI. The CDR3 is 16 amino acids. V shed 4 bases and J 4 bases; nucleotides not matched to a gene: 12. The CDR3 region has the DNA TGCGCCAGCAGTGGGGTCCCGTCGACAGGGTTCACTGAAGCTTTCTTT. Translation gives CASSGVPSTGFTEAFF.

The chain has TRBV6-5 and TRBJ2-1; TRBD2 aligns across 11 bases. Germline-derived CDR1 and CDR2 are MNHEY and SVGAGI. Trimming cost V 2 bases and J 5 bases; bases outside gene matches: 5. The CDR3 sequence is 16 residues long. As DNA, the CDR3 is TGTGCCAGCAGTTACCCACCACTAGCGGGGGACAATGAGCAGTTCTTC. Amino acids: CASSYPPLAGDNEQFF.

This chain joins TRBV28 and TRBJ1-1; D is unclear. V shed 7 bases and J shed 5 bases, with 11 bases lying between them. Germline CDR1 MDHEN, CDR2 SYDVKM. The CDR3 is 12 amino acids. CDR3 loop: CASTLGSTEAFF. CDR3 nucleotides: TGTGCCAGCACTTTGGGGTCTACTGAAGCTTTCTTT. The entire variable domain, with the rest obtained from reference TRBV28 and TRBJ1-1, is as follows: DVKVTQSSRYLVKRTGEKVFLECVQDMDHENMFWYRQDPGLGLRLIYFSYDVKMKEKGDIPEGYSVSREKKERFSLILESASTNQTSMYLCASTLGSTEAFFGQGTRLTVV.

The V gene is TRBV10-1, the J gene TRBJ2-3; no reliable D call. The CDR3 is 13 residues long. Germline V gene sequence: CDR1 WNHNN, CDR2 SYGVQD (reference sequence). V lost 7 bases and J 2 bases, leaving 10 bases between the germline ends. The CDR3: CASMVTTTDTQYF. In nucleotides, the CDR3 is TGCGCCAGCATGGTAACTACCACAGATACGCAGTATTTT.